This TCR beta chain was sequenced during a study of OX40 agonist ivuxolimab in advanced cancers. Study information: Hepatocellular carcinoma, melanoma, renal cell or head and neck cancer was diagnosed in the dose-escalation patients. Participants averaged approximately 65 years of age (range roughly 23 to 79) and were 82.7% male.

This clone was seen more than once but under ten times. Patients who had autoimmune disease history or got systemic immunosuppression were left out. Trimming took 7 bases from V and 6 from J; bases not matched to a gene: 6. The CDR3 is made up of 14 amino acids. Germline assignment: CDR1 SGDLS and CDR2 YYNGEE. The repertoire was sequenced with immunoSEQ multiplex PCR; TCRdb's copy has only in-frame clones and lacks some. The sample carries about 81,000 clones, around nine tenths recorded once. The receptor's source is an adult with an advanced solid tumor such as melanoma, head and neck, liver or kidney cancer. This rearrangement joins TRBV9 to TRBJ2-2; 10 nucleotides line up with TRBD1. This specimen was CD4+ or CD8+ T cells sorted from blood, taken in a trial of the OX40 agonist ivuxolimab. CDR3 sequence (DNA): TGTGCCAGCCGGGACAGGGGCTTTCCCGGGGAGCTGTTTTTT. The encoded protein is CASRDRGFPGELFF.